This paragraph reports one T cell receptor (beta chain). Trimming took 2 bases from V and 0 from J, leaving 19 bases between them. Per germline, CDR1 SNHLY and CDR2 FYNNEI. The CDR3 is 18 residues long. The data derive from a study of blood T cell repertoires in COVID-19. Repertoires were generated with immunoSEQ multiplex PCR, while TCRdb's copy carries only in-frame clones and drops some. Of about 130,000 clones listed, about 87% are singletons. The chain recombines TRBV2 with TRBJ1-1, with TRBD1 as a possible D gene (6 bases). This sequence originates from a woman in her sixties or seventies with acute or convalescent COVID-19. Sequenced material: peripheral blood. Written as DNA, the CDR3 is TGTGCCAGCAGTGAAAAGACAGGCTCAGGGCTCATGAACACTGAAGCTTTCTTT. This translates into CASSEKTGSGLMNTEAFF.